The T cell receptor beta chain described here comes from a study of blood T cell repertoires in COVID-19 (dated by TCRdb to about 2020). About the full investigation: Collaborator samples came from the United States, Italy and Spain and covered acute and convalescent phases of COVID-19. The prospective study material was composed of cDNA or gDNA derived from T cells, B-cell-depleted T cells, or PBMCs. Where available, HLA class I and class II types were taken from metadata supplied by the sample provider and were not determined by assay-based typing. Samples came from the ongoing ImmuneRACE study (first 160 participants) plus 1,254 subjects from 6 global collaborators. A de-identified subject ID, COVID-19 status, age in years and sex were almost always included in the sample metadata. Deeply sampled blood TCRbeta repertoires from subjects exposed to, actively infected with, or recovered from COVID-19 were included in the dataset. A freely available public database, intended as a resource for researchers studying the immune response to SARS-CoV-2, is where the repertoires were released. The paper's findings and limits, for the study overall: The amount of clinical and demographic metadata varied by source and participant and was provided uncurated.

Collaborating institutions collected whole blood in K2EDTA tubes following their own protocols. For TCRbeta analysis, collaborators shipped samples as frozen whole blood, isolated PBMCs, or DNA extracted from either of those sample types. The immunoSEQ Assay, a bias-controlled multiplex PCR, was used to amplify TCRbeta CDR3 regions from genomic DNA. From the authors' description of their analysis: The number of nucleated cells in each sample was estimated from the amplification of reference gene primers within the assay. To quantify the absolute abundance of each unique TCRbeta CDR3 rearrangement, sequence reads were collapsed and filtered. For each sample, productive Simpson clonality was calculated as the square root of Simpson's diversity index across productive rearrangements. Drawn from immuneACCESS, this table holds only the in-frame rearrangements with V and J called that TCRdb kept. Clones are partly lost; checked studies trace under half to an unresolved V gene and leave the rest unexplained. V, J and clone size are those of that table, while D and trimming were read from the DNA. The sample table holds 70,000 to 85,000 clones, of which around 80% were seen once. The biggest ten clones account for roughly 40% of the sample.

As encoded in the germline V gene (reference sequence), CDR1 is LGHDT while CDR2 is YNNKEL. The CDR3 sequence holds 13 residues, the cysteine and phenylalanine included. The retained sequence is limited to the CDR3, 39 bases, with the frame set at the first base. V is clipped by 5 bases and J by 2 bases, and the sequence between their germline boundaries is 9 bases long. Points on this clone: Its antigen is unknown. Qualities for individual bases were not recorded, and no much larger clone is one base off.

This TCR was recovered from an elderly man with active or convalescent COVID-19. The source material was peripheral blood. This chain joins TRBV3-1 (or the pseudogene TRBV3-2) to TRBJ1-1; matching of 6 bases hints at TRBD1 as the D gene. The DNA is as follows: TGTGCCAGCAGCGGACAGCCAAACACTGAAGCTTTCTTT. It is translated as CASSGQPNTEAFF.